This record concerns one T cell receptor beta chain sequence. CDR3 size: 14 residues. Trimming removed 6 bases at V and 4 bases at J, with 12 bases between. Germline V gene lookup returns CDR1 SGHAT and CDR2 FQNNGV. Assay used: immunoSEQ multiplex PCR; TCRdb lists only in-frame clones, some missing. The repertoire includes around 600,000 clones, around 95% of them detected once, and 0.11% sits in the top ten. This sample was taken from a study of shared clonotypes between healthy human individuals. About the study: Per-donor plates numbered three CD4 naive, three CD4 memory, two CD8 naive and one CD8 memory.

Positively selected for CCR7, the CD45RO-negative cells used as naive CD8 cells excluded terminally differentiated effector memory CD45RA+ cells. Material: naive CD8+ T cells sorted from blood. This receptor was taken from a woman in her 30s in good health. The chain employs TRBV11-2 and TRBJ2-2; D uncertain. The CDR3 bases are TGTGCCAGCAGGTCAGCGTGGGGCACCGGGGAGCTGTTTTTT. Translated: CASRSAWGTGELFF.